These T cell receptor beta chains were read from a single sample in a study of control samples from healthy donors and cancer patients. The assay was immunoSEQ multiplex PCR, and TCRdb's table has in-frame clones only and misses some. The table lists roughly 450,000 clones, 90% of them singletons, with around 6.4% in the top ten. The sequencing input was PBMCs. These receptors originate from a man between 40 and 49 years old with head and neck cancer. CDR3s include the opening cysteine and the closing phenylalanine or tryptophan. The D gene is left open where the match is weak. A row's size may be missing; if present it is once, few, many or a size class.

d_call	v_call	j_call	clone_size	cdr3_nt	cdr3_aa
NA	TRBV6-4	TRBJ1-1	NA	TGTGCCAGCAGCGGACGGGAGAACACTGAAGCTTTCTTT	CASSGRENTEAFF
NA	TRBV7-8	TRBJ2-5	NA	TGTGCCAGCAGCCCCAGGTTGAGAGAGACCCAGTACTTC	CASSPRLRETQYF
NA	TRBV30	TRBJ2-1	NA	TGTGCCTGGAGTGGGGTCGGGCGCCAGAGCTCCTACAATGAGCAGTTCTTC	CAWSGVGRQSSYNEQFF
NA	TRBV10-3	TRBJ1-3	NA	TGTGCCATCAGTGAGTCGATGGAGGTTGGAGACACCATATATTTT	CAISESMEVGDTIYF
TRBD1	TRBV5-4	TRBJ1-1	once	TGTGCCAGCACCAGACAGGGGAGCACTGAAGCTTTCTTT	CASTRQGSTEAFF
NA	TRBV6-2/TRBV6-3	TRBJ2-5	NA	TGTGCCAGCAGTTACAAACAACGACAAGAGACCCAGTACTTC	CASSYKQRQETQYF
TRBD2	TRBV5-1	TRBJ2-1	NA	TGCGCCAGCAGCCCAGGGACTAGCGGTAACAATGAGCAGTTCTTC	CASSPGTSGNNEQFF
TRBD1	TRBV2	TRBJ1-5	NA	TGTGCCAGCAGCTTACGGACAGGGGGCAGCCAGGACAATCAGCCCCAGCATTTT	CASSLRTGGSQDNQPQHF
NA	TRBV7-3	TRBJ2-3	NA	TGTGCCAGCAGCTTAACGAGGGGGGATACGCAGTATTTT	CASSLTRGDTQYF
NA	TRBV7-3	TRBJ1-2	once	TGTGCCAGCAGCTCCCTAGGGCTGCGAGTCTATGGCTACACCTTC	CASSSLGLRVYGYTF
NA	TRBV7-8	TRBJ1-1	NA	TGTGCCAGCAAACCTTACGGGCAGGGTAACACTGAAGCTTTCTTT	CASKPYGQGNTEAFF
TRBD2	TRBV24-1	TRBJ2-1	NA	TGTGCCACCAGTGACCGTAGCGGGAGCTCCTACAATGAGCAGTTCTTC	CATSDRSGSSYNEQFF
NA	TRBV3-1/TRBV3-2	TRBJ1-3	NA	TGTGCCAGCAGCCAAGTGGCGGGGAACACCATATATTTT	CASSQVAGNTIYF
NA	TRBV20-1	TRBJ2-7	NA	TGCAGTGCTAGTGGTGACAGGAGCTACGAGCAGTACTTC	CSASGDRSYEQYF
NA	TRBV6-5	TRBJ2-7	NA	TGTGCCAGCGATCGGGACAAGCAGTACTTC	CASDRDKQYF